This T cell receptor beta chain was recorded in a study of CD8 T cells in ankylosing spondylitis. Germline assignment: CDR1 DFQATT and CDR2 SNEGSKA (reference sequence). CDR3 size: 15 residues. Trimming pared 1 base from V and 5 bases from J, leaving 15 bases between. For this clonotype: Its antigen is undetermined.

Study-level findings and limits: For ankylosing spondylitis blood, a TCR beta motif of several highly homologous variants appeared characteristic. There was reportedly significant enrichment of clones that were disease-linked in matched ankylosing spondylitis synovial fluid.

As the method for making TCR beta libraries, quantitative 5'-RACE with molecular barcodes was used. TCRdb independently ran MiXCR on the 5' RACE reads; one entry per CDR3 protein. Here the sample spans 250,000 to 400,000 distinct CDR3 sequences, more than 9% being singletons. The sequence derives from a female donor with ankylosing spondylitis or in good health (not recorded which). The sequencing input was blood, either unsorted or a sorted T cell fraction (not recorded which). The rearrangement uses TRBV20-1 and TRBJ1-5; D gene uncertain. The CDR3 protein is CSARALFTQYQPQHF. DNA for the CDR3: TGCAGTGCTAGAGCCCTTTTTACGCAGTATCAGCCCCAGCATTTT.